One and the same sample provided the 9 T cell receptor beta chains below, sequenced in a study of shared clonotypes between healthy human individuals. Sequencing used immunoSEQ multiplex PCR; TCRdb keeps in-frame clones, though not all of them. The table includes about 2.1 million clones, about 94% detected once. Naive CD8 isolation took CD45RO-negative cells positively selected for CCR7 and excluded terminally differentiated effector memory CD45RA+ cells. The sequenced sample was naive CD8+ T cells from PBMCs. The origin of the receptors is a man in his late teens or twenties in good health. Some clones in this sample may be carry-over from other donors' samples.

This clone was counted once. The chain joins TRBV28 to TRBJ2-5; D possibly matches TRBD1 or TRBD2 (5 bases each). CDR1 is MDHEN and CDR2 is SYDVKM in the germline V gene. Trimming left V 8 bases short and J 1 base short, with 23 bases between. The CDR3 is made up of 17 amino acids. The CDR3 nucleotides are TGTGCCAGCCAGGGCTACCGGACTCATTGGGGCCAAGAGACCCAGTACTTC. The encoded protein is CASQGYRTHWGQETQYF.

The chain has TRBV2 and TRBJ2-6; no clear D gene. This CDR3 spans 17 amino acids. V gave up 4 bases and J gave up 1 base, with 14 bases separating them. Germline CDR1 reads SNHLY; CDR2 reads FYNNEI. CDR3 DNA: TGTGCCAGCAGTGGGGTAGCCCAAGGTTCTGGGGCCAACGTCCTGACTTTC. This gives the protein CASSGVAQGSGANVLTF.

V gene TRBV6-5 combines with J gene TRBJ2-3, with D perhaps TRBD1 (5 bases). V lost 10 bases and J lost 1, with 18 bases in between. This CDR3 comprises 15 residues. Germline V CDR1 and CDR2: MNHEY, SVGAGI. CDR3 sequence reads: CATRDLVRGTDTQYF. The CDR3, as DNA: TGTGCCACCAGGGATTTAGTTCGTGGCACAGATACGCAGTATTTT.

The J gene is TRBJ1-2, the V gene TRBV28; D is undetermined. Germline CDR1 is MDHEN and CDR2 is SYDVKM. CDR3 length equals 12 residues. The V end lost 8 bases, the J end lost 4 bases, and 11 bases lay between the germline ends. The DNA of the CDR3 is TGTGCCAGCCTGGAAGGTCCCTATGGCTACACCTTC. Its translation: CASLEGPYGYTF.

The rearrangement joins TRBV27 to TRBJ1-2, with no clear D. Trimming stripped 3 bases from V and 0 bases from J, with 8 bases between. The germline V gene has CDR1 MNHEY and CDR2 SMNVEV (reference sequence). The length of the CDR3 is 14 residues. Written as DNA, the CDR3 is TGTGCCAGCAGTTTCTTAGCCTCTAACTATGGCTACACCTTC. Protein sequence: CASSFLASNYGYTF.

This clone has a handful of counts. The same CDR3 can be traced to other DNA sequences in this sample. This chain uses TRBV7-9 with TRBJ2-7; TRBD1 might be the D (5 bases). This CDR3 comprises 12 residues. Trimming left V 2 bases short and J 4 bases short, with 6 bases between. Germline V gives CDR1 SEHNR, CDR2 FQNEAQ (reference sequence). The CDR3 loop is CASSLSGYEQYF. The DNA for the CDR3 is TGTGCCAGCAGCTTATCAGGGTACGAGCAGTACTTC.

CDR3 sequence (DNA): TGCAGCACCACCCGGGCGGACACCATATATTTT. This gives the protein CSTTRADTIYF. The V and J genes are TRBV29-1 and TRBJ1-3; no clear D. V lost 8 bases to trimming and J lost 8 bases, with 13 bases between them. The length of the CDR3 is 11 residues. Germline assignment: CDR1 SQVTM and CDR2 ANQGSEA.

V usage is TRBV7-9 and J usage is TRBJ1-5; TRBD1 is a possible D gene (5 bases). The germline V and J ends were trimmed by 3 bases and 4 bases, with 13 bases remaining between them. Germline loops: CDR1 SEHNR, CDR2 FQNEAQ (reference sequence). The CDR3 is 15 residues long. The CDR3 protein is CASSFGETANQPQHF. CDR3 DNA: TGTGCCAGCAGCTTCGGGGAGACAGCGAATCAGCCCCAGCATTTT.

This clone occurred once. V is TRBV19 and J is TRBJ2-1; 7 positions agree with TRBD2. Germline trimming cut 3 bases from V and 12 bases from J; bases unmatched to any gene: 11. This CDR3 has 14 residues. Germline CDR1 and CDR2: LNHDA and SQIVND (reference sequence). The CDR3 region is CASSMRREPRVQFF. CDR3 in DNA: TGTGCCAGTAGTATGCGGCGGGAGCCCCGGGTGCAGTTCTTC.